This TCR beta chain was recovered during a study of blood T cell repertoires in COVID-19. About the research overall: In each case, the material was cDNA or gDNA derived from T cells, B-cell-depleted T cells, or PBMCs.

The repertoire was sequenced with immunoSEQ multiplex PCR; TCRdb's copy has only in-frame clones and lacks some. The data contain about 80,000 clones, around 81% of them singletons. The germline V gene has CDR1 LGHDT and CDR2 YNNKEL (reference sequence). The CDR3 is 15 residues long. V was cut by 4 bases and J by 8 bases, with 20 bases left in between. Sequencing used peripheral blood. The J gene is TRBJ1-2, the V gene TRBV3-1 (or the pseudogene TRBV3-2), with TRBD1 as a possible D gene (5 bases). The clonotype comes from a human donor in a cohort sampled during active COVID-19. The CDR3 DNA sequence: TGTGCCAGCAGCCGTTACTCGGGACTCAGAGGAGGCTACACCTTC. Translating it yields CASSRYSGLRGGYTF.